This entry lists 22 T cell receptor beta chains sequenced from one sample in a study of blood T cell repertoires in COVID-19. The data were produced by immunoSEQ multiplex PCR, yet TCRdb's version contains in-frame clones alone and is incomplete. The table shows roughly 90,000 clones, with 87% occurring only once. Sequencing was carried out using peripheral blood. The receptors derive from a human donor in a cohort sampled during active COVID-19.

This rearrangement joins TRBV28 to TRBJ1-2; D unclear. The CDR3 spans 15 residues. The V gene's germline CDR1 is MDHEN and CDR2 SYDVKM. Trimming took off 6 bases at V and 8 bases at J, with 22 bases between the two ends. The CDR3 sequence is CASRRSGQPSQGYTF. DNA for the CDR3: TGTGCCAGCAGGCGAAGCGGCCAGCCCTCCCAGGGCTACACCTTC.

This rearrangement joins TRBV6-6 to TRBJ2-7, with 7 bases lining up with TRBD2. The length of the CDR3 is 16 residues. CDR1 is MNHNY and CDR2 is SVGAGI in the germline V gene (reference sequence). J lost 0 bases, V lost 5 bases, and 10 bases had no gene match. The CDR3 nucleotides are TGTGCCAGCAGTACCCTAGCCAGCGGGGCCTCCTACGAGCAGTACTTC. The encoded protein is CASSTLASGASYEQYF.

The chain combines TRBV2 with TRBJ2-1; D not certain. CDR1 and CDR2 (germline): SNHLY, FYNNEI. V was pared by 5 bases and J by 10 bases, with 12 bases between. This CDR3 has 12 residues. For the CDR3, the DNA is TGTGCCAGCAGTAGAGGATTGAACGAGCAGTTCTTC. The encoded protein is CASSRGLNEQFF.

The chain carries TRBV29-1 and TRBJ2-5; D is perhaps TRBD2 (5 bases). The V gene's germline CDR1 is SQVTM and CDR2 ANQGSEA. CDR3 length: 12 amino acids. V was trimmed by 4 bases and J by 4 bases, leaving 10 bases between them. The CDR3 nucleotides read TGCAGCGTTGGTGGGAGCGGAGAGACCCAGTACTTC. Its translation is CSVGGSGETQYF. Using reference TRBV29-1 and TRBJ2-5 for the parts outside the CDR3, the full variable domain is SAVISQKPSRDICQRGTSLTIQCQVDSQVTMMFWYRQQPGQSLTLIATANQGSEATYESGFVIDKFPISRPNLTFSTLTVSNMSPEDSSIYLCSVGGSGETQYFGPGTRLLVL.

The chain carries TRBV10-3 and TRBJ2-1, with TRBD2 matching 9 bases. The CDR3 covers 15 residues. The J segment lost 5 bases and the V segment lost 0 bases, leaving 2 bases of the junction unmatched. Germline V gene sequence: CDR1 ENHRY, CDR2 SYGVKD. The CDR3 loop is CAISESTSGNNEQFF. DNA of the CDR3: TGTGCCATCAGTGAGTCGACTAGCGGAAACAATGAGCAGTTCTTC.

This sequence joins TRBV4-1 and TRBJ1-2; D is perhaps TRBD1 (6 bases). V was cut by 5 bases and J by 0 bases, with 25 bases left in between. CDR3 length equals 19 residues. Per germline, CDR1 MGHRA and CDR2 YSYEKL. CDR3 nucleotide sequence: TGCGCCAGCAGCGCCAGACAGGAAACCCTTACGCTTCCTAACTATGGCTACACCTTC. It is translated as CASSARQETLTLPNYGYTF.

V and J are TRBV29-1 and TRBJ1-2; 12 bases align to TRBD1. J lost 2 bases, V lost 7 bases, and 5 bases had no gene match. The CDR3 is 14 residues long. Germline lookup yields CDR1 SQVTM and CDR2 ANQGSEA. CDR3 bases: TGCAGCGCCGACGGGACAGGGGGCAACTATGGCTACACCTTC. The encoded protein is CSADGTGGNYGYTF.

This rearrangement joins TRBV6-5 to TRBJ1-1, with D hard to call. The germline V and J ends were trimmed by 4 bases and 1 base, with 10 bases remaining between them. Per the germline V gene, CDR1 is MNHEY and CDR2 is SVGAGI. The CDR3 is 14 residues long. CDR3 protein: CASSFGSPNTEAFF. The CDR3 DNA is TGTGCCAGCAGTTTCGGGTCGCCGAACACTGAAGCTTTCTTT.

The genes are TRBV7-9 and TRBJ1-1; the D gene is possibly TRBD1 (5 bases). This CDR3 region has 14 residues. Trimming removed 3 bases at V and 4 bases at J, with 12 bases between. Germline assignment: CDR1 SEHNR and CDR2 FQNEAQ (reference sequence). The CDR3 loop is CASSLQRRGTEAFF. CDR3 DNA sequence: TGTGCCAGCAGCTTGCAGAGGAGGGGCACTGAAGCTTTCTTT.

This sequence joins TRBV7-8 and TRBJ2-3; 7 bases line up with TRBD2. This CDR3 has 16 residues. V lost 4 bases to trimming and J lost 4 bases; unmatched junction nucleotides: 11. Germline V gives CDR1 SGHVS, CDR2 FQNEAQ. CDR3 sequence reads: CASSSIGRAGSDTQYF. The CDR3 DNA is TGTGCCAGCAGCTCCATTGGGAGGGCCGGGTCAGATACGCAGTATTTT.

The chain is built from TRBV24-1 and TRBJ2-3, with TRBD1 as a possible D gene (5 bases). The CDR3 covers 16 residues. V lost 0 bases, J lost 0 bases, and 9 bases lay in between. Germline CDR1 KGHDR, CDR2 SFDVKD. The CDR3 loop reads CATSDLGAPSTDTQYF. CDR3 in DNA: TGTGCCACCAGTGATTTGGGGGCGCCCAGCACAGATACGCAGTATTTT.

The V call is TRBV5-1, the J call TRBJ1-6; TRBD1 might be the D (6 bases). Germline V gives CDR1 SGHRS, CDR2 YFSETQ. V gave up 4 bases and J gave up 5 bases, with 10 bases separating them. The CDR3 runs 14 residues. The CDR3: CASSLDRNNSPLHF. As DNA, the CDR3 is TGCGCCAGCAGCCTTGACAGGAATAATTCACCCCTCCACTTT.

This clone was seen more than once but under ten times. V and J are TRBV7-9 and TRBJ2-5, with TRBD2 matching 7 bases. J gave up 1 base and V 1 base, and 9 bases lay outside the gene matches. Germline lookup yields CDR1 SEHNR and CDR2 FQNEAQ (reference sequence). CDR3 length: 17 residues. The CDR3 loop is CASSLGSLADLQETQYF. CDR3 in DNA: TGTGCCAGCAGCTTAGGATCCCTAGCGGACCTCCAAGAGACCCAGTACTTC.

V and J are TRBV5-6 and TRBJ1-1; perhaps TRBD1 as D (5 bases). Per the germline V gene, CDR1 is SGHDT and CDR2 is YYEEEE. There are 17 residues in the CDR3. V was cut by 4 bases and J by 4 bases, with 23 bases left in between. The CDR3 sequence: CASSPPGLGRWSTEAFF. CDR3 DNA sequence: TGTGCCAGCAGCCCCCCGGGACTGGGGAGGTGGAGCACTGAAGCTTTCTTT.

The J gene is TRBJ2-1, the V gene TRBV27; 9 bases line up with TRBD2. V was clipped by 4 bases and J by 4 bases; unmatched bases: 5. This CDR3 is built from 15 residues. CDR1 and CDR2 (germline): MNHEY, SMNVEV (reference sequence). In nucleotides, the CDR3 is TGTGCCAGCAGTTCCCCGACTAGCGGATACAATGAGCAGTTCTTC. Its translation: CASSSPTSGYNEQFF.

The genes are TRBV28 and TRBJ2-7, with 9 bases that match TRBD1. The V segment lost 7 bases and the J segment 1 base; nucleotides outside the gene matches: 5. CDR3 length equals 14 residues. The germline V gene has CDR1 MDHEN and CDR2 SYDVKM. CDR3: CASTLQGASYEQYF. CDR3 DNA: TGTGCCAGCACCTTACAGGGGGCTTCCTACGAGCAGTACTTC.

The V and J genes are TRBV10-1 and TRBJ2-4; D might be TRBD2 (6 bases). V was clipped by 11 bases and J by 4 bases, with 18 bases between them. Germline values: CDR1 WNHNN, CDR2 SYGVQD (reference sequence). This CDR3 has 14 residues. CDR3 DNA: TGCGCCCGCCGGGGTGAGGGGACTAAAAACATTCAGTACTTC. Protein: CARRGEGTKNIQYF.

A few counts support this clone. The chain recombines TRBV19 with TRBJ1-5, with D perhaps matching TRBD1 (6 bases). Per germline, CDR1 LNHDA and CDR2 SQIVND (reference sequence). The CDR3 consists of 15 residues. V was shortened by 5 bases and J by 2 bases, with 13 bases between the two germline ends. The CDR3 sequence: CASSLQGRGNQPQHF. CDR3 DNA: TGTGCCAGTAGTCTTCAGGGGCGGGGCAATCAGCCCCAGCATTTT.

The chain recombines TRBV6-1 with TRBJ2-1; 13 bases map to TRBD2. From germline, CDR1 is MNHNS and CDR2 SASEGT. The CDR3 sequence is 16 residues long. V dropped 3 bases and J dropped 14; count of bases not matched to a gene: 13. The CDR3 region has the DNA TGTGCCAGCAGTGAGGTGGGACTAGCGGGATTTGGGAGAAAGTTCTTC. It codes for CASSEVGLAGFGRKFF.

This chain connects TRBV10-3 to TRBJ2-7; 9 bases match TRBD2. CDR1 ENHRY and CDR2 SYGVKD come from the germline V gene. The CDR3 sequence is 12 residues long. The chain's CDR3 is CAAASGTYEQYF. The CDR3 DNA reads as TGTGCGGCGGCTAGCGGGACCTACGAGCAGTACTTC.

The chain links TRBV10-2 to TRBJ2-7; D uncertain. This CDR3 spans 13 amino acids. Trimming stripped 4 bases from V and 0 bases from J, with 7 bases between. The germline V gene has CDR1 WSHSY and CDR2 SAAADI. CDR3 sequence (DNA): TGCGCCAGCAGTGCTTACAGCTCCTACGAGCAGTACTTC. This gives the protein CASSAYSSYEQYF.

The V and J genes are TRBV12-3 or TRBV12-4 and TRBJ1-1; no clear D. V was trimmed by 1 base and J by 11 bases, leaving 8 bases between them. The CDR3 covers 11 residues. In DNA, the CDR3 is TGTGCCAGCAGTTTAGGAGGGCGGGCTTTCTTT. Protein: CASSLGGRAFF.